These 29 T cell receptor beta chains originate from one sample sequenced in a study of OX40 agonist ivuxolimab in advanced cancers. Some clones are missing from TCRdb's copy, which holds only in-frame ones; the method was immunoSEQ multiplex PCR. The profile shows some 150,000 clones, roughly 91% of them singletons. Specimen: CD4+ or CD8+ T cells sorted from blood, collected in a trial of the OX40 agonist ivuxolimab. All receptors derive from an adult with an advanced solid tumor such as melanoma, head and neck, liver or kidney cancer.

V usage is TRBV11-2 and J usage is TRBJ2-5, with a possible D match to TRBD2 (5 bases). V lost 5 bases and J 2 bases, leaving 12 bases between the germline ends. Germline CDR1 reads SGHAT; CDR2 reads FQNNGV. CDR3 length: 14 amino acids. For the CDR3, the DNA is TGTGCCAGCAGCCCGCGGACTCTTCAAGAGACCCAGTACTTC. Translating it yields CASSPRTLQETQYF.

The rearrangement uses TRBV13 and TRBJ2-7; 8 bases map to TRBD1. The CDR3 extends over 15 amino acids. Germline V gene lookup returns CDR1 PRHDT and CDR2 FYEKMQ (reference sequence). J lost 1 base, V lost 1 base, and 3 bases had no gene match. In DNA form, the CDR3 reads TGTGCCAGCAGCTTAGAAAGGGACAGGTCCTACGAGCAGTACTTC. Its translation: CASSLERDRSYEQYF.

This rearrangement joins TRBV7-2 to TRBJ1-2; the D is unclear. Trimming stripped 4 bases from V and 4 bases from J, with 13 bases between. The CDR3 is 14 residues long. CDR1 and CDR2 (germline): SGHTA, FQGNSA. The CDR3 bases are TGTGCCAGCAGCTACGCCGGCCGGGCCTATGGCTACACCTTC. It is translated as CASSYAGRAYGYTF. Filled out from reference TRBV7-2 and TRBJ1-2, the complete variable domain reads GAGVSQSPSNKVTEKGKDVELRCDPISGHTALYWYRQSLGQGLEFLIYFQGNSAPDKSGLPSDRFSAERTGGSVSTLTIQRTQQEDSAVYLCASSYAGRAYGYTFGSGTRLTVV.

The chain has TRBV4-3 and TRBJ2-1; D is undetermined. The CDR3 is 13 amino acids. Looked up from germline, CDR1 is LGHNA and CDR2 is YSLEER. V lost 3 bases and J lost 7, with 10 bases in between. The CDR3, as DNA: TGCGCCAGCAGCCAGGAATTGGGGAATGAGCAGTTCTTC. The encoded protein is CASSQELGNEQFF.

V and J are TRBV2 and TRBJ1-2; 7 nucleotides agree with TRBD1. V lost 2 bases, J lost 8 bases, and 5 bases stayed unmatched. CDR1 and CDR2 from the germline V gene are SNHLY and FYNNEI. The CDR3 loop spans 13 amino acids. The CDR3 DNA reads TGTGCCAGCAGTGAAACGGGACAGAGGGGCTACACCTTC. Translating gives CASSETGQRGYTF.

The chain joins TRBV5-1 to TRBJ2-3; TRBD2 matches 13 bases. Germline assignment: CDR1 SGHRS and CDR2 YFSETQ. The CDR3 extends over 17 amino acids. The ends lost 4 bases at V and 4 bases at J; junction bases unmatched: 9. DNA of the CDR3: TGCGCCAGCAGCCCCTCGTGGACTAGCGGGAGCGCAGATACGCAGTATTTT. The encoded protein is CASSPSWTSGSADTQYF.

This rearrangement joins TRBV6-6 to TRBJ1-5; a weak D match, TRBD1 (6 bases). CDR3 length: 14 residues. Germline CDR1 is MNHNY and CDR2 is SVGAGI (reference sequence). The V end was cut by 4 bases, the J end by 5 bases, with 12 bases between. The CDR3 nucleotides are TGTGCCAGCAGTTCGCCGGCAGGGGATCAGCCCCAGCATTTT. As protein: CASSSPAGDQPQHF.

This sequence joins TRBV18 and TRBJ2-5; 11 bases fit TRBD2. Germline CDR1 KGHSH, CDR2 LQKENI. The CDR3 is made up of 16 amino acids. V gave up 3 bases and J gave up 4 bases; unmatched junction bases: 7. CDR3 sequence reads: CASSPGTSGWGETQYF. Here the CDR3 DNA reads TGTGCCAGCTCACCGGGGACTAGCGGTTGGGGAGAGACCCAGTACTTC.

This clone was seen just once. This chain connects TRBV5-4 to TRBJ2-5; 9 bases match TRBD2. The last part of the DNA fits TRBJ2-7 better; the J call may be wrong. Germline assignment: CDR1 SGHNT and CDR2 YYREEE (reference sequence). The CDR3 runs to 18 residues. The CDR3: CASSSPTAGGSMRNEQYF. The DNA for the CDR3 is TGTGCCAGCAGCTCCCCCACAGCGGGAGGTTCGATGAGGAACGAGCAGTACTTC.

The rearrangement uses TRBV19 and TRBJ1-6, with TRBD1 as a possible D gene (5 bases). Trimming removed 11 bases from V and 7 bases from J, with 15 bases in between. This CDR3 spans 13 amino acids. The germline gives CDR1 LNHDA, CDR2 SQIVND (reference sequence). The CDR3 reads CAGSGGVNSPLHF. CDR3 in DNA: TGTGCCGGATCGGGGGGGGTGAATTCACCCCTCCACTTT.

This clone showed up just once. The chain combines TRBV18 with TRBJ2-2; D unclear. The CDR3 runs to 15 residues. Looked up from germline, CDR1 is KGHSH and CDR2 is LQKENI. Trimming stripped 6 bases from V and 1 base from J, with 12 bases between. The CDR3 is CASSQRLENTGELFF. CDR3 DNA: TGTGCCAGCTCCCAGAGGTTGGAGAACACCGGGGAGCTGTTTTTT. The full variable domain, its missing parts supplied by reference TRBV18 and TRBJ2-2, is NAGVMQNPRHLVRRRGQEARLRCSPMKGHSHVYWYRQLPEEGLKFMVYLQKENIIDESGMPKERFSAEFPKEGPSILRIQQVVRGDSAAYFCASSQRLENTGELFFGEGSRLTVL.

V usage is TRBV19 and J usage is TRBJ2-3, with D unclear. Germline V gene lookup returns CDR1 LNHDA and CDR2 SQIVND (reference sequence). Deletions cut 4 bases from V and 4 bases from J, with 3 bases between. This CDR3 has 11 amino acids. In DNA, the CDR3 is TGTGCCAGTAGTAATTCAGATACGCAGTATTTT. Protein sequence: CASSNSDTQYF.

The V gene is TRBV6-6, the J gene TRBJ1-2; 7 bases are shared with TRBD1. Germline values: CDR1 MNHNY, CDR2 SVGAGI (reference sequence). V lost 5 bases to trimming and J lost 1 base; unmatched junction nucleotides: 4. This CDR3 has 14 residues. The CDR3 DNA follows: TGTGCCAGCAGTAGCGACAGGGTTAACTATGGCTACACCTTC. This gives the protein CASSSDRVNYGYTF.

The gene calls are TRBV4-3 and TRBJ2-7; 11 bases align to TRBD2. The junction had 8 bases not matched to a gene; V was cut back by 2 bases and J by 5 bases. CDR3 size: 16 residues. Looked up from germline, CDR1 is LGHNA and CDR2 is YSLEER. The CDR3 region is CASSQSPSGRTHEQYF. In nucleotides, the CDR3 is TGCGCCAGCAGCCAAAGCCCTAGCGGGAGGACGCACGAGCAGTACTTC.

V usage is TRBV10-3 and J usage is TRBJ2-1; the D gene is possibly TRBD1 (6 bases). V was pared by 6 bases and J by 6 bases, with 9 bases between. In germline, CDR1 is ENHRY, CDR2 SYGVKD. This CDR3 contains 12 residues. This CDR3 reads CAISGTSNEQFF. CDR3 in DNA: TGTGCCATCAGCGGGACAAGCAATGAGCAGTTCTTC.

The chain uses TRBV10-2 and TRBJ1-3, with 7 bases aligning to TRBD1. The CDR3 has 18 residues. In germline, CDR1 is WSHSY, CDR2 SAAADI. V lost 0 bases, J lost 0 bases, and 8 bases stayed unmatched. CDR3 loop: CASSESIPGQDSGNTIYF. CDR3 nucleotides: TGCGCCAGCAGTGAGTCGATCCCTGGACAGGACTCTGGAAACACCATATATTTT.

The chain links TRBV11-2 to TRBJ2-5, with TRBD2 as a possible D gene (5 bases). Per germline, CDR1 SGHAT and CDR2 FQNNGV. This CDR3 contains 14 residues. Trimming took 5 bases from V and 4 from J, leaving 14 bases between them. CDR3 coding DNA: TGTGCCAGCAGCCCCCTTCCGGGATCAGAGACCCAGTACTTC. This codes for CASSPLPGSETQYF.

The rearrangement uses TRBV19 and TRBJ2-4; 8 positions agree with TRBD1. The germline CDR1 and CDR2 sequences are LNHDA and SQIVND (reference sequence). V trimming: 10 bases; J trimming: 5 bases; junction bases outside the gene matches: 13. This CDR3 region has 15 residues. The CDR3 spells CATRGQGARENIQYF. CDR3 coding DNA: TGTGCCACCCGGGGGCAGGGGGCGCGTGAAAACATTCAGTACTTC.

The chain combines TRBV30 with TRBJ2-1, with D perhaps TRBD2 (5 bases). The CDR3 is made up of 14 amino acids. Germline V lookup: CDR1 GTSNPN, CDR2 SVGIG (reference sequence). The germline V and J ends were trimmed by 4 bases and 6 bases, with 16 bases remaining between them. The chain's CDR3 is CAWTLGLFPNEQFF. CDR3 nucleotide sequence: TGTGCCTGGACCCTCGGACTGTTCCCCAATGAGCAGTTCTTC.

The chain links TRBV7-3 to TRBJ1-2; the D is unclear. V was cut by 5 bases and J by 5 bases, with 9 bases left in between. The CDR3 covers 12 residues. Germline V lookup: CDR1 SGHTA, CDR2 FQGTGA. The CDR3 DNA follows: TGTGCCAGCAGCGCGGACGGTTATGGCTACACCTTC. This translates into CASSADGYGYTF.

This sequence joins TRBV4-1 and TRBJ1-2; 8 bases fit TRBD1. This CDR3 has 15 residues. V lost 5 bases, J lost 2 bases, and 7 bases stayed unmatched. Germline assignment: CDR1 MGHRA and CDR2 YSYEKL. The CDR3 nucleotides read TGCGCCAGCAGCTCCCGCGACAGGGGAAACTATGGCTACACCTTC. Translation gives CASSSRDRGNYGYTF.

CDR3 residues: CASIRHALGTDTQYF. The CDR3 DNA reads TGTGCCAGCATCCGACACGCTTTAGGCACAGATACGCAGTATTTT. V usage is TRBV6-5 and J usage is TRBJ2-3; D not resolved. Per the germline V gene, CDR1 is MNHEY and CDR2 is SVGAGI. V was shortened by 7 bases and J by 1 base, with 15 bases between the two germline ends. This CDR3 region has 15 residues.

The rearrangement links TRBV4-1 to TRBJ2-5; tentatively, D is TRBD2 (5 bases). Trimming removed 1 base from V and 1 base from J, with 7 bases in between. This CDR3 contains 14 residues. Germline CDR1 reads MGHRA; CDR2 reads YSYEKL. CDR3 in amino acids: CASSQGGFQETQYF. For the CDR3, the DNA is TGCGCCAGCAGCCAAGGAGGGTTCCAAGAGACCCAGTACTTC.

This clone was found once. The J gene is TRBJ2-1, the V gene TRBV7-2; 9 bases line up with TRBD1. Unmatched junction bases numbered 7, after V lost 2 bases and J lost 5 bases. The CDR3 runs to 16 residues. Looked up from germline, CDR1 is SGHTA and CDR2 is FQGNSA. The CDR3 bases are TGTGCCAGCAGCTTAACCGCGGGACAGGGAAACAATGAGCAGTTCTTC. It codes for CASSLTAGQGNNEQFF.

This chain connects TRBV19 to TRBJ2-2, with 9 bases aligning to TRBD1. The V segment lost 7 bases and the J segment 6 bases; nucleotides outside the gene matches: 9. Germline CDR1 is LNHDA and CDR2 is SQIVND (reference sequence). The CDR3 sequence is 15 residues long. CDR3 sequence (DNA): TGTGCCAGTAACAGGGACAGGGTAAGGGCCGGGGAGCTGTTTTTT. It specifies CASNRDRVRAGELFF.

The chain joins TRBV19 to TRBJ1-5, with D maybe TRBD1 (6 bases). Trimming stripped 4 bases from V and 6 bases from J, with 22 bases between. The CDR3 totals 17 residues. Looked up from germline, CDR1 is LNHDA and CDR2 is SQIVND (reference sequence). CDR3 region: CASSTRYFGGQGQPQHF. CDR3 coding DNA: TGTGCCAGTAGTACTAGATATTTTGGGGGGCAGGGTCAGCCCCAGCATTTT.

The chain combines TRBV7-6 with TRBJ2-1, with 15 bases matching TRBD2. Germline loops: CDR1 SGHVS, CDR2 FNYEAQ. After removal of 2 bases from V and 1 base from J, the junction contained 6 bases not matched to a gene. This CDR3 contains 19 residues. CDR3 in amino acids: CASSLRTSGRVDSYNEQFF. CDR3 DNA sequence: TGTGCCAGCAGCTTACGGACTAGCGGGAGGGTTGATTCCTACAATGAGCAGTTCTTC.

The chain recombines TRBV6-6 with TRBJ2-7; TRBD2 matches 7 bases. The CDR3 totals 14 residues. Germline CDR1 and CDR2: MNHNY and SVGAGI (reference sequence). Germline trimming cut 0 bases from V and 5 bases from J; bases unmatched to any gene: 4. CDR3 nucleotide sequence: TGTGCCAGCAGTTACTCGGGGGGGTTGAACGAGCAGTACTTC. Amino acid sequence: CASSYSGGLNEQYF.

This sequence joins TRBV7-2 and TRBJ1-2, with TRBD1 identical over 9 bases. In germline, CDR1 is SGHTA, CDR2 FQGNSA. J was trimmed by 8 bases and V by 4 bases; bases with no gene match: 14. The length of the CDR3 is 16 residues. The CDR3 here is CASSSGPGTGYGGYTF. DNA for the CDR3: TGTGCCAGCAGCTCTGGTCCCGGGACAGGGTACGGGGGCTACACCTTC.